This T cell receptor beta chain was sequenced for a study of long-term antiretroviral therapy in people with HIV. Study results and limitations: Adherence to ART, viral resistance and therapy changes lacked any data. Pre-ART clonal expansion yielded clones that dominated the repertoire at all time points.

V lost 3 bases to trimming and J lost 6 bases, with 5 bases between them. Germline values: CDR1 SGHTA, CDR2 FQGNSA. The CDR3 has 11 amino acids. Inclusion required at least two post-ART and at least one pre-ART PBMC samples. A remark on this clone: Its antigen is still unknown.

They ran version v3.0 of the immunoSEQ assay at survey level. Sequencing was performed with immunoSEQ multiplex PCR; in TCRdb, only in-frame clones are kept and a portion is missing. Of over 15,000 clones listed, more than 75% are singletons. The TCR was taken from a man younger than 35 with HIV. The V call is TRBV7-2, the J call TRBJ2-5; D ambiguous. The sequencing here drew on unsorted PBMCs, taken 0.1 years before starting antiretroviral therapy. The CDR3: CASSLPQTQYF. The CDR3 bases are TGTGCCAGCAGCTTGCCACAGACCCAGTACTTC.